Listed here are 31 T cell receptor beta chains from one sample, sequenced in a study of blood T cell repertoires in COVID-19. The method was immunoSEQ multiplex PCR; TCRdb's version includes in-frame clones alone and lacks a portion of them. The sample holds almost 300,000 clones; about 90% are singletons and the top ten take more than 9.5%. Material: peripheral blood. These receptors originate from a woman between 25 and 40 years old with COVID-19, enrolled during active disease.

The chain uses TRBV4-1 and TRBJ2-1, with D maybe TRBD1 (5 bases). CDR1 is MGHRA and CDR2 is YSYEKL in the germline V gene. CDR3 length: 15 residues. The germline V and J ends were trimmed by 7 bases and 5 bases, with 18 bases remaining between them. CDR3 loop: CASNKGQGPHNEQFF. CDR3 DNA sequence: TGCGCCAGCAATAAGGGGCAGGGCCCCCACAATGAGCAGTTCTTC.

This chain uses TRBV13 with TRBJ1-1; D unresolved. Looked up from germline, CDR1 is PRHDT and CDR2 is FYEKMQ (reference sequence). The CDR3 is 15 residues long. The V end lost 5 bases, the J end lost 1 base, and 14 bases lay between the germline ends. In DNA form, the CDR3 reads TGTGCCAGCAGCCAAACTCGGGAAGGGAACACTGAAGCTTTCTTT. Protein sequence: CASSQTREGNTEAFF.

The V gene is TRBV7-2, the J gene TRBJ2-1; D may be TRBD2 (6 bases). This CDR3 has 15 residues. V gave up 1 base and J gave up 14 bases, with 21 bases separating them. Germline CDR1 is SGHTA and CDR2 is FQGNSA. DNA for the CDR3: TGTGCCAGCAGCTTAGAGGCAACAAGCAGGAGGGTTGAGTTCTTC. Its protein product is CASSLEATSRRVEFF.

The table lists this clone with a count of one. This chain links TRBV24-1 with TRBJ2-3, with TRBD1 matching over 7 bases. Unmatched junction bases numbered 11, after V lost 4 bases and J lost 5 bases. The CDR3 runs to 16 residues. CDR1 and CDR2 from the germline V gene are KGHDR and SFDVKD. The CDR3 protein is CATSERKGAGGDTQYF. CDR3 nucleotide sequence: TGTGCCACCAGTGAACGAAAGGGGGCAGGTGGAGATACGCAGTATTTT.

About this clone: A read error may explain this, as a much larger clone is one base away. The chain links TRBV5-4 to TRBJ1-2, with D hard to call. The CDR3 totals 13 residues. With 0 bases removed from V and 3 bases from J, the gap between germline ends came to 6 bases. Germline V lookup: CDR1 SGHNT, CDR2 YYREEE (reference sequence). CDR3 in amino acids: CASSLDRYYGYTF. DNA for the CDR3: TGTGCCAGCAGCTTGGATAGATACTATGGCTACACCTTC.

V is TRBV28 and J is TRBJ1-3; no clear D. Germline V gene sequence: CDR1 MDHEN, CDR2 SYDVKM. CDR3 length equals 15 residues. V was pared by 2 bases and J by 0 bases, with 8 bases between. The CDR3 protein is CASSLDLGSGNTIYF. CDR3 DNA sequence: TGTGCCAGCAGTTTAGACTTGGGCTCTGGAAACACCATATATTTT.

The chain couples TRBV27 to TRBJ1-5, with D maybe TRBD1 (5 bases). V shed 0 bases and J shed 11 bases, with 14 bases lying between them. There are 14 residues in the CDR3. Germline loops: CDR1 MNHEY, CDR2 SMNVEV (reference sequence). The CDR3 sequence: CASSLSAGTAAQHF. In DNA, the CDR3 is TGTGCCAGCAGTTTATCGGCGGGGACCGCGGCCCAGCATTTT.

The chain is built from TRBV6-5 and TRBJ2-6; D is perhaps TRBD1 (5 bases). Trimming removed 6 bases from V and 0 bases from J, with 9 bases in between. The CDR3 spans 15 residues. Germline assignment: CDR1 MNHEY and CDR2 SVGAGI. This CDR3 reads CASRSGSSGANVLTF. CDR3 DNA sequence: TGTGCCAGCAGATCAGGGTCCTCTGGGGCCAACGTCCTGACTTTC.

V is TRBV5-1 and J is TRBJ1-6; TRBD1 might be the D (5 bases). Trimming cost V 0 bases and J 9 bases, with 13 bases left between them. This CDR3 spans 15 amino acids. Germline CDR1 is SGHRS and CDR2 is YFSETQ. CDR3 sequence: CASSLAGGVGSPLHF. CDR3 coding DNA: TGCGCCAGCAGCTTGGCCGGGGGGGTCGGTTCACCCCTCCACTTT.

J is TRBJ2-5 and V is TRBV30, with TRBD1 matching over 10 bases. The V and J ends lost 2 bases and 7 bases, in that order; junction bases with no gene match: 10. This CDR3 is 15 amino acids long. CDR1 is GTSNPN and CDR2 is SVGIG in the germline V gene (reference sequence). The CDR3 bases are TGTGCCTGGAGTATCACCGGGACAGGGGTGGGGACCCAGTACTTC. This codes for CAWSITGTGVGTQYF. The complete variable domain, with remaining parts taken from reference TRBV30 and TRBJ2-5, reads SQTIHQWPATLVQPVGSPLSLECTVEGTSNPNLYWYRQAAGRGLQLLFYSVGIGQISSEVPQNLSASRPQDRQFILSSKKLLLSDSGFYLCAWSITGTGVGTQYFGPGTRLLVL.

V usage is TRBV18 and J usage is TRBJ2-2; no reliable D call. The CDR3 loop spans 17 amino acids. V was trimmed by 4 bases and J by 6 bases, leaving 21 bases between them. The germline gives CDR1 KGHSH, CDR2 LQKENI. This CDR3 reads CASSLPRLSREAGELFF. As DNA, the CDR3 is TGTGCCAGCTCACTACCCCGTTTAAGCCGAGAAGCCGGGGAGCTGTTTTTT.

V usage is TRBV28 and J usage is TRBJ1-2; D call uncertain. This CDR3 is 15 amino acids long. Germline values: CDR1 MDHEN, CDR2 SYDVKM. V was trimmed by 6 bases and J by 1 base, leaving 15 bases between them. CDR3 bases: TGTGCCAGCAGCCTGTCGGGGAGCTTTAACTATGGCTACACCTTC. Amino acid sequence: CASSLSGSFNYGYTF.

The chain joins TRBV20-1 to TRBJ2-3; D is undetermined. Trimming stripped 5 bases from V and 6 bases from J, with 9 bases between. CDR3 length: 11 amino acids. Germline V gives CDR1 DFQATT, CDR2 SNEGSKA (reference sequence). CDR3 coding DNA: TGCAGTGCTCCCTCCGGGGATACGCAGTATTTT. Residues: CSAPSGDTQYF.

This chain joins TRBV7-8 and TRBJ1-2; 10 bases agree with TRBD1. This CDR3 region has 16 residues. J lost 4 bases, V lost 5 bases, and 10 bases had no gene match. Germline-derived CDR1 and CDR2 are SGHVS and FQNEAQ. The CDR3 region is CASSTRTGGFLYGYTF. CDR3 nucleotide sequence: TGTGCCAGCAGCACGCGGACAGGGGGTTTCCTCTATGGCTACACCTTC.

The chain is built from TRBV6-5 and TRBJ1-6; 7 positions agree with TRBD1. The length of the CDR3 is 16 residues. Germline V gives CDR1 MNHEY, CDR2 SVGAGI. V shed 4 bases and J 5 bases; nucleotides not matched to a gene: 8. CDR3 nucleotide sequence: TGTGCCAGCAGTTCCCCGACAGGGTGGAATAATTCACCCCTCCACTTT. It specifies CASSSPTGWNNSPLHF.

The gene calls are TRBV5-1 and TRBJ2-5, with 7 bases identical to TRBD2. The CDR3 spans 17 residues. Germline V gene sequence: CDR1 SGHRS, CDR2 YFSETQ. V shed 0 bases, J shed 0 bases, and the junction held 8 bases outside the gene matches. CDR3 protein: CASSLAGRGRYQETQYF. CDR3 nucleotide sequence: TGCGCCAGCAGCTTGGCAGGGCGGGGGAGGTACCAAGAGACCCAGTACTTC.

The chain carries TRBV28 and TRBJ1-1, with 8 positions matching TRBD1. The CDR3 is 14 residues long. J gave up 4 bases and V 6 bases, and 7 bases lay outside the gene matches. The germline V gene encodes CDR1 MDHEN and CDR2 SYDVKM. Written as DNA, the CDR3 is TGTGCCAGCAGCCAGAGGACAGGGTTCACTGAAGCTTTCTTT. Protein: CASSQRTGFTEAFF.

The V and J genes are TRBV14 and TRBJ2-1, with 11 bases matching TRBD2. Germline loops: CDR1 SGHDN, CDR2 FVKESK. With 4 bases clipped from V and 7 bases from J, the junction kept 9 bases outside the gene matches. The CDR3 length is 16 residues. Written as DNA, the CDR3 is TGTGCCAGCAGCCTTATACTAGCGGGGGCCACAAATGAGCAGTTCTTC. This encodes CASSLILAGATNEQFF.

This clone has a handful of counts. The chain joins TRBV27 to TRBJ2-1, with TRBD2 matching over 9 bases. Trimming removed 4 bases from V and 9 bases from J; junction bases left unmatched: 7. Looked up from germline, CDR1 is MNHEY and CDR2 is SMNVEV (reference sequence). The CDR3 covers 14 residues. The CDR3 protein is CASSSPGLAVEQFF. The CDR3 DNA reads TGTGCCAGCAGTTCCCCGGGACTAGCTGTTGAGCAGTTCTTC.

The chain is built from TRBV12-3 or TRBV12-4 and TRBJ1-4; 7 bases line up with TRBD1. V gave up 10 bases and J gave up 8 bases; unmatched junction bases: 10. The CDR3 consists of 13 residues. Here the CDR3 reads CATKTGMEEKLFF. The CDR3 DNA sequence: TGTGCCACCAAGACAGGGATGGAGGAAAAACTGTTTTTT.

The gene calls are TRBV30 and TRBJ2-2; 8 nucleotides agree with TRBD1. V trimming: 4 bases; J trimming: 1 base; junction bases outside the gene matches: 8. The CDR3 loop spans 16 amino acids. The germline V gene encodes CDR1 GTSNPN and CDR2 SVGIG (reference sequence). Here the CDR3 reads CAWKPQGAGNTGELFF. CDR3 DNA sequence: TGTGCCTGGAAGCCTCAGGGGGCAGGGAACACCGGGGAGCTGTTTTTT.

The chain joins TRBV30 to TRBJ1-2; TRBD1 matches 7 bases. This CDR3 contains 15 residues. V was pared by 1 base and J by 8 bases, with 13 bases of the junction left unmatched. Germline assignment: CDR1 GTSNPN and CDR2 SVGIG (reference sequence). The CDR3 DNA reads TGTGCCTGGAGTGAGGGGACAGTTTCTTCGTGGGGCTACACCTTC. Translation gives CAWSEGTVSSWGYTF.

The CDR3 bases are TGTGCCAGTAGTCTGAGGAACACTGAAGCTTTCTTT. Translated: CASSLRNTEAFF. V and J are TRBV19 and TRBJ1-1; D unclear. Looked up from germline, CDR1 is LNHDA and CDR2 is SQIVND (reference sequence). V was cut by 5 bases and J by 1 base, with 5 bases left in between. The CDR3 has 12 residues.

The chain links TRBV18 to TRBJ1-6; weak D call: TRBD1 (5 bases). The CDR3 spans 15 residues. Between the trimmed V and J ends, which lost 2 bases and 10 bases, there was a span of 15 bases. Germline CDR1 is KGHSH and CDR2 is LQKENI. The CDR3 DNA sequence: TGTGCCAGCTCACCAAGCCAGGGAAGACACTCACCCCTCCACTTT. Protein: CASSPSQGRHSPLHF.

The chain employs TRBV19 and TRBJ1-2; 8 bases fit TRBD1. Germline CDR1 and CDR2: LNHDA and SQIVND (reference sequence). The V gene end was trimmed by 7 bases and the J gene end by 7 bases; junction bases not matched to a gene: 5. The CDR3 is 12 residues long. The CDR3 DNA reads as TGTGCCAGTAACGGCAGGGGGCTTGGCTACACCTTC. This translates into CASNGRGLGYTF.

The V gene is TRBV28, the J gene TRBJ1-1, with TRBD1 matching 9 bases. The CDR3 sequence is 14 residues long. With 5 bases clipped from V and 4 bases from J, the junction kept 5 bases outside the gene matches. The germline V gene encodes CDR1 MDHEN and CDR2 SYDVKM. In nucleotides, the CDR3 is TGTGCCAGCAGTCGACCGGGACAGGGCACTGAAGCTTTCTTT. This translates into CASSRPGQGTEAFF.

The rearrangement joins TRBV2 to TRBJ2-3; no clear D gene. This CDR3 region has 13 residues. Germline V gene sequence: CDR1 SNHLY, CDR2 FYNNEI. The V end was cut by 3 bases, the J end by 7 bases, with 11 bases between. CDR3 loop: CASSDEARNTQYF. The DNA for the CDR3 is TGTGCCAGCAGTGATGAGGCCCGGAATACGCAGTATTTT.

The chain recombines TRBV7-4 with TRBJ2-3; TRBD2 aligns across 10 bases. Germline V CDR1 and CDR2: SGHVT, SQSDAQ. The CDR3 length is 21 residues. With V trimmed by 4 bases and J by 2 bases, 21 bases remained unmatched. As DNA, the CDR3 is TGTGCCAGCAGCTGTACTCGGGGTAGCGGGGGGCCCAATAATCCCACAGATACGCAGTATTTT. As protein: CASSCTRGSGGPNNPTDTQYF.

V gene TRBV7-9 combines with J gene TRBJ2-1, with 9 bases fitting TRBD2. The CDR3 sequence is 15 residues long. J was trimmed by 7 bases and V by 2 bases; bases with no gene match: 6. Germline V lookup: CDR1 SEHNR, CDR2 FQNEAQ (reference sequence). The CDR3 region is CASSLWSSGENEQFF. The CDR3 coding sequence is TGTGCCAGCAGCTTATGGTCTAGCGGGGAAAATGAGCAGTTCTTC.

This clone has only one observation. The rearrangement joins TRBV6-5 to TRBJ2-1; D perhaps matches TRBD2 (6 bases). Trimming cost V 5 bases and J 12 bases, with 17 bases left between them. The CDR3 runs 13 residues. Germline loops: CDR1 MNHEY, CDR2 SVGAGI. The CDR3 DNA reads as TGTGCCAGCAGTCAAACGGGAGTTCCGGGGCAGTTCTTC. Residues: CASSQTGVPGQFF.

The chain carries TRBV29-1 and TRBJ2-7; D unresolved. The V end lost 7 bases, the J end lost 3 bases, and 7 bases lay between the germline ends. Per the germline V gene, CDR1 is SQVTM and CDR2 is ANQGSEA. The CDR3 covers 10 residues. This CDR3 is CSGFNYEQYF. Here the CDR3 DNA reads TGCAGCGGTTTCAACTACGAGCAGTACTTC.